The 20 T cell receptor beta chains below come from one sample, sequenced in a study of T cells expressing NK-cell markers. TCRdb reanalyzed the 5' RACE reads and collapses them to one entry per CDR3 protein, without DNA. The listing contains around 180,000 distinct CDR3 sequences. Sequenced: blood T cells: a sorted CD56 or NKG2C T cell subset, CD4+ or CD8+ T cells, or bulk PBMC T cells (not recorded which). These receptors originate from a man aged 18 to 69 in good health.

The chain uses TRBV20-1 and TRBJ1-2. The CDR3 consists of 17 residues. CDR1 and CDR2 from the germline V gene are DFQATT and SNEGSKA (reference sequence). The CDR3: CSASRLGTAEVAYGYTF.

The chain couples TRBV6-1 to TRBJ1-3. The germline gives CDR1 MNHNS, CDR2 SASEGT. This CDR3 is built from 12 residues. CDR3 sequence: CASREAGNTIYF.

The V and J genes are TRBV18 and TRBJ2-3; TCRdb's assignment of TRBD2 cannot be checked, as there is no DNA. From germline, CDR1 is KGHSH and CDR2 LQKENI. The CDR3 is 15 residues long. This chain's CDR3 is CASSRTSPTGDTQYF.

This chain connects TRBV25-1 to TRBJ1-2; TCRdb picks TRBD1, but there is no DNA to check that call. The germline gives CDR1 MGHDK, CDR2 SYGVNS. CDR3 length: 14 residues. The CDR3 spells CASSERGDFYGYTF.

The rearrangement uses TRBV13 and TRBJ2-7; as DNA is missing, the TRBD2 call by TCRdb cannot be tested. Germline lookup yields CDR1 PRHDT and CDR2 FYEKMQ (reference sequence). CDR3 length: 17 amino acids. CDR3 protein: CASSLGASGPTSYEQYF.

The chain has TRBV4-2 and TRBJ2-6. CDR3 length: 18 residues. CDR1 is LGHNA and CDR2 is YNFKEQ in the germline V gene. This chain's CDR3 is CASSQESHSSSGANVLTF.

The V and J genes are TRBV4-1 and TRBJ2-1; TCRdb selects TRBD1, and the lack of DNA leaves this call unchecked. This CDR3 has 16 amino acids. Germline CDR1 reads MGHRA; CDR2 reads YSYEKL. The CDR3 sequence: CASSQEGQGAYNEQFF.

The V call is TRBV6-5, the J call TRBJ1-3; absent DNA, TCRdb's TRBD1 call cannot be checked. Germline CDR1 MNHEY, CDR2 SVGAGI. The CDR3 has 16 amino acids. CDR3 in amino acids: CASSTQQGSSGNTIYF.

The CDR3 sequence is CASSQVALGGQADTQYF. This chain uses TRBV4-2 with TRBJ2-3; TCRdb lists TRBD1, though no DNA is available to test this call. CDR3 length equals 17 residues. CDR1 is LGHNA and CDR2 is YNFKEQ in the germline V gene.

This sequence joins TRBV27 and TRBJ2-7; TCRdb's D gene call, TRBD1, goes unchecked for lack of DNA. Germline lookup yields CDR1 MNHEY and CDR2 SMNVEV (reference sequence). CDR3 length: 15 residues. The CDR3 loop is CASSPRDPVVGEQYF.

V gene TRBV5-3 combines with J gene TRBJ2-1; TCRdb returns TRBD2, unconfirmable since there is no DNA. TRBV5-3 is an open reading frame whose function is uncertain. The length of the CDR3 is 15 residues. CDR3 region: CARSLDREEGNEQFF.

The gene calls are TRBV15 and TRBJ2-2; there is no DNA to check the TCRdb D call of TRBD1. CDR1 is LNHNV, CDR2 YYDKDF, per germline (reference sequence). This CDR3 has 16 amino acids. The CDR3 sequence is CATSRTGTGGAGELFF.

The genes are TRBV6-5 and TRBJ1-1. The V gene's germline CDR1 is MNHEY and CDR2 SVGAGI. The CDR3 is 14 amino acids. The CDR3 is CASSYSGTYTEAFF.

The chain employs TRBV12-3 or TRBV12-4 and TRBJ2-5; TCRdb selects TRBD2, and the lack of DNA leaves this call unchecked. The CDR3 contains 15 residues. This CDR3 reads CASSLGDSPQETQYF.

The V call is TRBV19, the J call TRBJ1-2. The CDR3 covers 15 residues. Germline CDR1 is LNHDA and CDR2 is SQIVND (reference sequence). The CDR3 loop is CASSILSGTNYGYTF.

V gene TRBV12-3 or TRBV12-4 combines with J gene TRBJ2-1; as DNA is missing, the TRBD2 call by TCRdb cannot be tested. This CDR3 has 14 residues. CDR3 residues: CASSPGQGPPEQFF.

The rearrangement uses TRBV9 and TRBJ2-1; the TCRdb call, TRBD2, lacks DNA for checking. The CDR3 contains 16 residues. Germline values: CDR1 SGDLS, CDR2 YYNGEE. CDR3 sequence reads: CASSDGTATVYNEQFF.

The chain uses TRBV12-5 and TRBJ2-7; TCRdb returns TRBD1, unconfirmable since there is no DNA. The germline V gene has CDR1 LGHNT and CDR2 FRNRAP. The CDR3 sequence is 13 residues long. The CDR3 sequence is CASAPGGLYEQYF. Together with reference TRBV12-5 and TRBJ2-7, the CDR3 gives the full variable domain: DARVTQTPRHKVTEMGQEVTMRCQPILGHNTVFWYRQTMMQGLELLAYFRNRAPLDDSGMPKDRFSAEMPDATLATLKIQPSEPRDSAVYFCASAPGGLYEQYFGPGTRLTVT.

The chain is built from TRBV6-1 and TRBJ1-5; as DNA is missing, the TRBD1 call by TCRdb cannot be tested. This CDR3 comprises 14 residues. CDR1 is MNHNS and CDR2 is SASEGT in the germline V gene. This chain's CDR3 is CASSEDDRDLAQHF.

The genes are TRBV23-1 and TRBJ2-1; TCRdb returns TRBD2, unconfirmable since there is no DNA. TRBV23-1 is an ORF, and what it does is uncertain. The CDR3 sequence is 16 residues long. The CDR3 spells CASSAVTSGVYNEQFF.